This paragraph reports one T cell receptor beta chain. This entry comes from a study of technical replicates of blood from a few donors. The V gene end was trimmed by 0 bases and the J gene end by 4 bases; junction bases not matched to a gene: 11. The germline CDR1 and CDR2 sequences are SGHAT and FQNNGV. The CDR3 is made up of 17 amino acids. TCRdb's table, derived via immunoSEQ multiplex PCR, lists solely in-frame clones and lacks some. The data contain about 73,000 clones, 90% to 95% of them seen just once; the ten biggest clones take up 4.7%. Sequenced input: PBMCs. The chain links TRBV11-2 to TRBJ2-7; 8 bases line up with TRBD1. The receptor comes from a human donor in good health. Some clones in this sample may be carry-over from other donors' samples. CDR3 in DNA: TGTGCCAGCAGCTTAGATAATCTGGGACAGGTCTCGTACGAGCAGTACTTC. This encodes CASSLDNLGQVSYEQYF.